This T cell receptor (beta chain) originates from a study of cytomegalovirus exposure and HLA in healthy donors. The CDR3 is 14 amino acids. Between the trimmed V and J ends, which lost 7 bases and 3 bases, there was a span of 16 bases. The V gene's germline CDR1 is MNHEY and CDR2 SMNVEV (reference sequence). The PCR had 60 Vbeta and 13 Jbeta primers. Sequencing was performed with immunoSEQ multiplex PCR; in TCRdb, only in-frame clones are kept and a portion is missing. The listing records 200,000 to 250,000 clones. To note about this clone: Its target is unknown.

Study conclusions and caveats: Rare TCR sequences predominated, though certain public TCRs were found in many donors.

The source material was PBMCs. The receptor's source is a girl aged 2 to 10 in good health and CMV-seropositive. The V and J genes are TRBV27 and TRBJ2-7; TRBD2 might be the D (5 bases). The CDR3 DNA reads TGTGCCAGCATCGGGGATTTTCCCTTCTACGAGCAGTACTTC. Protein sequence: CASIGDFPFYEQYF.